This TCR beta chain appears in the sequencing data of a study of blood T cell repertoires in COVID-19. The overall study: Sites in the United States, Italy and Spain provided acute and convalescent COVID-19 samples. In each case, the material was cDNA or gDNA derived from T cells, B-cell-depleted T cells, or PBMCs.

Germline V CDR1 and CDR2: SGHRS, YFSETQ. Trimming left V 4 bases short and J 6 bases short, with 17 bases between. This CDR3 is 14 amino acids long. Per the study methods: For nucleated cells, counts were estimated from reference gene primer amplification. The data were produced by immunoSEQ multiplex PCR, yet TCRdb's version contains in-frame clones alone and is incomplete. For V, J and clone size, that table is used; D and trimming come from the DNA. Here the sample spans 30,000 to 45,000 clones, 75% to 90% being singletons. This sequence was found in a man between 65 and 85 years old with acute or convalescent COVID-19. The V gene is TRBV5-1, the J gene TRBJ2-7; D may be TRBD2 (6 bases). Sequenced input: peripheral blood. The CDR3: CASSPRSSGAEQYF. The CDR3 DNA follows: TGCGCCAGCAGCCCCCGGAGTAGCGGTGCCGAGCAGTACTTC.